A selection of T cell receptor beta chains follows, all from one sample in a study of blood T cell repertoires in COVID-19. Assay: immunoSEQ multiplex PCR; the TCRdb copy retains only in-frame clones and omits some. The repertoire holds approximately 250,000 clones, approximately 88% seen once, with 0.95% to 1.5% in the top ten. The sample consisted of PBMCs or T cells enriched from blood (not recorded which). Receptor source: a woman in her thirties or forties with acute COVID-19. Each CDR3 is given with its conserved first and last residue. The order of the fields is CDR3 protein, CDR3 DNA, V gene, J gene, D gene. The D gene is left open where the match is weak.

CASSPQGSSYNSPLHF	TGTGCCAGCAGCCCCCAGGGGAGCTCCTATAATTCACCCCTCCACTTT	TRBV11-2	TRBJ1-6	NA
CASSTRDRFYGYTF	TGTGCCAGCAGTACCCGGGACAGATTCTATGGCTACACCTTC	TRBV27	TRBJ1-2	TRBD1
CASSQHRGVDTEAFF	TGTGCCAGTAGCCAGCACAGGGGAGTAGACACTGAAGCTTTCTTT	TRBV19	TRBJ1-1	TRBD1
CASSQVEGRMNTEAFF	TGTGCCAGCAGCCAAGTTGAAGGGAGAATGAACACTGAAGCTTTCTTT	TRBV3-1/TRBV3-2	TRBJ1-1	NA
CSVIRFQGEAFF	TGCAGCGTTATACGATTTCAGGGTGAAGCTTTCTTT	TRBV29-1	TRBJ1-1	NA
CASSWGGSGTEAFF	TGCGCCAGCAGCTGGGGAGGGAGTGGCACTGAAGCTTTCTTT	TRBV5-1	TRBJ1-1	NA
CASSVIRDIQAKNIQYF	TGTGCCAGCAGCGTCATTAGGGACATCCAAGCCAAAAACATTCAGTACTTC	TRBV7-8	TRBJ2-4	NA
CASGGSAEWGTDTQYF	TGTGCCAGCGGGGGGTCAGCGGAGTGGGGCACAGATACGCAGTATTTT	TRBV28	TRBJ2-3	NA
CASTSGTTYNEQFF	TGTGCCAGCACCTCAGGGACTACGTACAATGAGCAGTTCTTC	TRBV4-2	TRBJ2-1	TRBD2
CASSLVASGSSTQYF	TGTGCCAGCAGTTTAGTGGCTAGCGGGAGCAGTACGCAGTATTTT	TRBV27	TRBJ2-3	TRBD2
CASSPPGTEAFF	TGTGCCAGCAGTCCCCCGGGTACTGAAGCTTTCTTT	TRBV28	TRBJ1-1	NA
CASSIQLADTGELFF	TGTGCCAGCAGCATCCAACTAGCGGACACCGGGGAGCTGTTTTTT	TRBV9	TRBJ2-2	TRBD2
CASGDRGGSAEAFF	TGTGCCAGCGGGGACAGGGGAGGTTCAGCTGAAGCTTTCTTT	TRBV6-5	TRBJ1-1	TRBD1
CASSYGSGTEAFF	TGTGCCAGCAGTTATGGGTCGGGCACTGAAGCTTTCTTT	TRBV6-5	TRBJ1-1	NA